These 12 T cell receptor beta chains share one sample of origin, sequenced in a study of shared clonotypes between healthy human individuals (dated by TCRdb to about 2020). Library prep was done by the immunoSEQ multiplex PCR assay. TCRdb holds this immuneACCESS table with in-frame rearrangements only. Some clones are missing; in checked studies, unresolved V genes explain under half, and the rest has no known cause. Counted in this sample were more than 2,000,000 clones; more than 80% of them appeared once. Clones ranked in the top ten supply about 0.39% of the sample. The specimen was naive CD4+ T cells from PBMCs. This specimen's cell subset or site label, per the study, means: CD45RA+ positively selected. Every receptor here comes from a man in his late teens or twenties in good health. Some clones in this sample may be carry-over from other donors' samples.

The genes are TRBV7-7 and TRBJ2-2; 10 nucleotides match TRBD2. This CDR3 is 15 amino acids long. The V segment lost 1 base and the J segment 7 bases; nucleotides outside the gene matches: 3. The V gene's germline CDR1 is SSHAT and CDR2 FNYEAQ (reference sequence). The CDR3 here is CASSLEPSGSGELFF. For the CDR3, the DNA is TGTGCCAGCAGCTTAGAGCCTAGCGGGAGCGGGGAGCTGTTTTTT.

This chain joins TRBV6-6 and TRBJ2-3; TRBD2 aligns across 11 bases. J was trimmed by 5 bases and V by 4 bases; bases with no gene match: 8. CDR3 length: 16 amino acids. CDR1 is MNHNY, CDR2 SVGAGI, per germline (reference sequence). CDR3 in DNA: TGTGCCAGCAGTTCCCGTAGCGGGAGGGCCGAAGATACGCAGTATTTT. Translated, it gives CASSSRSGRAEDTQYF.

The CDR3 DNA reads as TGTGCCAGCAGCCGGGGACAGGGGGACACCGGGGAGCTGTTTTTT. Translated: CASSRGQGDTGELFF. The chain has TRBV7-7 and TRBJ2-2; TRBD1 matches 11 bases. V lost 5 bases, J lost 3 bases, and 2 bases stayed unmatched. Germline lookup yields CDR1 SSHAT and CDR2 FNYEAQ (reference sequence). The CDR3 length is 15 residues.

This rearrangement joins TRBV5-5 to TRBJ2-1; 8 bases are a match to TRBD2. V dropped 4 bases and J dropped 0; count of bases not matched to a gene: 6. The CDR3 is 16 residues long. CDR1 is SGHKS and CDR2 is YYEKEE in the germline V gene (reference sequence). CDR3 sequence: CASSQLAVSSYNEQFF. As DNA, the CDR3 is TGTGCCAGCAGCCAACTAGCGGTAAGCTCCTACAATGAGCAGTTCTTC.

The rearrangement uses TRBV5-4 and TRBJ1-2, with TRBD1 matching 8 bases. The germline V gene has CDR1 SGHNT and CDR2 YYREEE (reference sequence). The CDR3 spans 14 residues. V dropped 0 bases and J dropped 8; count of bases not matched to a gene: 6. Here the CDR3 DNA reads TGTGCCAGCAGCTTGGCATCCCGGGACAGGGGCTACACCTTC. Amino acid sequence: CASSLASRDRGYTF.

In its sample, this clone was seen once. The chain combines TRBV5-1 with TRBJ2-5, with a tentative D call TRBD1 (6 bases). CDR1 SGHRS and CDR2 YFSETQ come from the germline V gene. The CDR3 loop spans 16 amino acids. The V end was cut by 3 bases, the J end by 1 base, with 16 bases between. CDR3: CASSSGTTGLQETQYF. In nucleotides, the CDR3 is TGCGCCAGCAGCTCTGGTACAACAGGGCTCCAAGAGACCCAGTACTTC.

This rearrangement joins TRBV6-5 to TRBJ2-3, with D unresolved. Germline V gene data show CDR1 as MNHEY and CDR2 as SVGAGI. The ends were cut back, 3 bases at V and 2 bases at J, with 15 bases in the middle. The CDR3 spans 16 residues. In nucleotides, the CDR3 is TGTGCCAGCAGTTATTATCCTCCGAAGACCACAGATACGCAGTATTTT. It translates to CASSYYPPKTTDTQYF.

J is TRBJ2-7 and V is TRBV18; D is tentatively TRBD1 or TRBD2 (6 bases each). The CDR3 loop spans 15 amino acids. The ends were cut back, 2 bases at V and 2 bases at J, with 13 bases in the middle. Looked up from germline, CDR1 is KGHSH and CDR2 is LQKENI. The CDR3, as DNA: TGTGCCAGCTCACCAAGGAGGGACACCGCCTACGAGCAGTACTTC. Protein product: CASSPRRDTAYEQYF.

This clone occurred once. This chain links TRBV5-1 with TRBJ2-5; no definite D call. Germline CDR1 is SGHRS and CDR2 is YFSETQ. The CDR3 is made up of 16 amino acids. Trimming took off 0 bases at V and 1 base at J, with 13 bases between the two ends. CDR3 residues: CASSLEAPQPQETQYF. The DNA for the CDR3 is TGCGCCAGCAGCTTGGAGGCACCTCAGCCCCAAGAGACCCAGTACTTC.

The chain uses TRBV7-2 and TRBJ2-7; 9 nucleotides line up with TRBD2. The CDR3 has 16 amino acids. The V and J ends lost 2 bases and 4 bases, in that order; junction bases with no gene match: 9. Looked up from germline, CDR1 is SGHTA and CDR2 is FQGNSA. The CDR3 DNA follows: TGTGCCAGCAGCTTATTAGGGACTAGCACCTCATACGAGCAGTACTTC. Translated: CASSLLGTSTSYEQYF.

The chain carries TRBV4-1 and TRBJ2-2, with D perhaps TRBD1 (6 bases). The V end was cut by 1 base, the J end by 7 bases, with 19 bases between. The CDR3 length is 17 residues. Germline lookup yields CDR1 MGHRA and CDR2 YSYEKL. The CDR3 DNA reads as TGCGCCAGCAGCCAAGTAAAGCCAGGGGCTTTTATCGGGGAGCTGTTTTTT. This codes for CASSQVKPGAFIGELFF.

Note on this clone: Other DNA sequences in the sample encode the same CDR3. The gene calls are TRBV5-1 and TRBJ1-1, with unresolved D. CDR1 SGHRS and CDR2 YFSETQ come from the germline V gene. The CDR3 extends over 14 amino acids. V was shortened by 0 bases and J by 1 base, with 7 bases between the two germline ends. In nucleotides, the CDR3 is TGCGCCAGCAGCTTGGGATCTGGGAACACTGAAGCTTTCTTT. Amino acids: CASSLGSGNTEAFF. The full variable domain, its missing parts supplied by reference TRBV5-1 and TRBJ1-1, is KAGVTQTPRYLIKTRGQQVTLSCSPISGHRSVSWYQQTPGQGLQFLFEYFSETQRNKGNFPGRFSGRQFSNSRSEMNVSTLELGDSALYLCASSLGSGNTEAFFGQGTRLTVV.